A single sample is the source of the 22 T cell receptor beta chains below, sequenced in a study of T-cell memory formation after mild COVID-19 (dated by TCRdb to about 2021). Library method: 5' RACE. The sequencer was an Illumina NovaSeq 6000. The public sequencing data were trimmed at Q25 with fastp and processed into clonotypes with MiXCR by TCRdb, which kept only in-frame beta chains. All rows with the same CDR3 protein become a single entry with the most common DNA and genes. The sample yields under 550,000 distinct CDR3 sequences; around a sixth were counted once. Approximately 13% of the sample is in the top ten clones. Sequenced material: PBMCs or a T cell subset sorted from them (not recorded which). The origin of the receptors is an adult woman who had mild COVID-19 (a few samples of this study predate the infection). The sample titles of this study are shuffled in the database, so cell type and time point are left out; the donor was told from shared clones.

The sample holds a few counts of this clonotype. V usage is TRBV9 and J usage is TRBJ1-1; 7 bases match TRBD1. Trimming at V came to 0 bases and at J to 2 bases, leaving 10 bases not matched to a gene. Germline CDR1 reads SGDLS; CDR2 reads YYNGEE. This CDR3 region has 17 residues. The chain's CDR3 is CASSVAPSTGANTEAFF. CDR3 DNA: TGTGCCAGCAGCGTAGCCCCCTCTACAGGGGCTAACACTGAAGCTTTCTTT.

The chain has TRBV7-9 and TRBJ1-1; TRBD1 aligns across 9 bases. With V trimmed by 0 bases and J by 7 bases, 6 bases remained unmatched. There are 15 residues in the CDR3. Germline V gene lookup returns CDR1 SEHNR and CDR2 FQNEAQ (reference sequence). Written as DNA, the CDR3 is TGTGCCAGCAGCTTAGCGGGACAGGGCGGGGTTGAAGCTTTCTTT. This translates into CASSLAGQGGVEAFF.

The V call is TRBV7-9, the J call TRBJ2-7; D possibly corresponds to TRBD1 (5 bases). V was clipped by 4 bases and J by 1 base, with 14 bases between them. Germline V gene data show CDR1 as SEHNR and CDR2 as FQNEAQ (reference sequence). The CDR3 sequence is 15 residues long. CDR3 sequence (DNA): TGTGCCAGCAGCTACGTGGCAGGGCGGTCCTACGAGCAGTACTTC. This encodes CASSYVAGRSYEQYF.

The chain carries TRBV12-3 or TRBV12-4 and TRBJ1-2; maybe TRBD1 (5 bases). The CDR3 spans 13 residues. The ends were cut back, 5 bases at V and 5 bases at J, with 12 bases in the middle. CDR3 in DNA: TGTGCCAGCAGTCCCGACAGCTTTTATGGCTACACCTTC. Its protein product is CASSPDSFYGYTF.

This clonotype came up a few times. The CDR3 DNA is TGTGCCACCATCAGAGCTTACTCTGGAAACACCATATATTTT. It translates to CATIRAYSGNTIYF. The chain carries TRBV6-1 and TRBJ1-3; D gene uncertain. CDR1 MNHNS and CDR2 SASEGT come from the germline V gene. CDR3 length equals 14 residues. Trimming pared 10 bases from V and 0 bases from J, leaving 13 bases between.

This clonotype was counted between two and nine times. This chain links TRBV7-3 with TRBJ2-2; 9 nucleotides line up with TRBD2. The length of the CDR3 is 17 residues. V lost 5 bases to trimming and J lost 1 base; unmatched junction nucleotides: 8. CDR1 is SGHTA, CDR2 FQGTGA, per germline. The CDR3 DNA follows: TGTGCCAGCAGCGTTACCCGACTAGCGGAGAACACCGGGGAGCTGTTTTTT. Protein product: CASSVTRLAENTGELFF.

This chain links TRBV5-6 with TRBJ1-4; D is ambiguous. The ends were cut back, 2 bases at V and 3 bases at J, with 11 bases in the middle. This CDR3 is 15 amino acids long. Germline lookup yields CDR1 SGHDT and CDR2 YYEEEE. The CDR3 DNA sequence: TGTGCCAGCAGCTTAGGAGGGATCGCTAATGAAAAACTGTTTTTT. This translates into CASSLGGIANEKLFF.

The V and J genes are TRBV13 and TRBJ2-7; 9 nucleotides agree with TRBD1. Germline lookup yields CDR1 PRHDT and CDR2 FYEKMQ (reference sequence). This CDR3 is built from 14 residues. V gave up 4 bases and J gave up 10 bases; unmatched junction bases: 11. Here the CDR3 DNA reads TGTGCCAGCAGCTATTCATTCCGGGACAGGGACCAGTACTTC. Amino acids: CASSYSFRDRDQYF. Full variable domain (missing parts from reference TRBV13 and TRBJ2-7): AAGVIQSPRHLIKEKRETATLKCYPIPRHDTVYWYQQGPGQDPQFLISFYEKMQSDKGSIPDRFSAQQFSDYHSELNMSSLELGDSALYFCASSYSFRDRDQYFGPGTRLTVT.

The V call is TRBV7-2, the J call TRBJ1-1; D is possibly TRBD1 (6 bases). Germline lookup yields CDR1 SGHTA and CDR2 FQGNSA. This CDR3 is built from 14 residues. With 6 bases removed from V and 1 base from J, the gap between germline ends came to 12 bases. CDR3 DNA: TGTGCCAGCAGAACGGACAGTGAGAACACTGAAGCTTTCTTT. Its protein is CASRTDSENTEAFF.

This clonotype was seen only a few times. This chain links TRBV5-1 with TRBJ2-7; the match to TRBD1 covers 7 bases. The junction had 4 bases not matched to a gene; V was cut back by 4 bases and J by 6 bases. The CDR3 spans 12 residues. Germline lookup yields CDR1 SGHRS and CDR2 YFSETQ. Here the CDR3 reads CASSGSGGEQYF. The CDR3 DNA is TGCGCCAGCAGCGGGTCAGGGGGCGAGCAGTACTTC.

The gene calls are TRBV4-1 and TRBJ2-1; the match to TRBD2 covers 9 bases. V dropped 4 bases and J dropped 1; count of bases not matched to a gene: 14. Germline CDR1 is MGHRA and CDR2 is YSYEKL. CDR3 length equals 19 residues. CDR3: CASSLLAMTSGHSYNEQFF. The CDR3 nucleotides are TGCGCCAGCAGCCTACTAGCCATGACTAGCGGTCATTCCTACAATGAGCAGTTCTTC.

The chain carries TRBV7-3 and TRBJ1-6, with 9 bases aligning to TRBD1. The V segment lost 4 bases and the J segment 5 bases; nucleotides outside the gene matches: 3. The germline V gene has CDR1 SGHTA and CDR2 FQGTGA. The CDR3 sequence is 15 residues long. The CDR3, as DNA: TGTGCCAGCAGCTCCCGGACAGGGGATAATTCACCCCTCCACTTT. Residues: CASSSRTGDNSPLHF.

The chain recombines TRBV29-1 with TRBJ2-7; the D gene is possibly TRBD2 (6 bases). The CDR3 totals 16 residues. The germline gives CDR1 SQVTM, CDR2 ANQGSEA. Trimming took 1 base from V and 0 from J, leaving 16 bases between them. The CDR3 DNA follows: TGCAGCGTTGAAGTTGATGGGCAGGGACTCTCCTACGAGCAGTACTTC. It encodes CSVEVDGQGLSYEQYF.

The V call is TRBV9, the J call TRBJ2-3; TRBD1 agrees at 8 bases. Germline values: CDR1 SGDLS, CDR2 YYNGEE. This CDR3 is 16 amino acids long. The J segment lost 2 bases and the V segment lost 0 bases, leaving 5 bases of the junction unmatched. The CDR3 DNA reads TGTGCCAGCAGCGTAGCAAGACAGGGGTTCACAGATACGCAGTATTTT. This sequence encodes CASSVARQGFTDTQYF.

This clonotype was seen a few times. J is TRBJ2-3 and V is TRBV2; TRBD1 aligns across 9 bases. The CDR3 covers 17 residues. V shed 10 bases, J shed 1 base, and the junction held 15 bases outside the gene matches. Germline loops: CDR1 SNHLY, CDR2 FYNNEI. In DNA, the CDR3 is TGTGCCACCACTTCGGGACAGGGAAGGAGAGGCACAGATACGCAGTATTTT. Protein product: CATTSGQGRRGTDTQYF.

The table lists this clonotype with a few counts. The V gene is TRBV5-1, the J gene TRBJ2-5; 7 nucleotides agree with TRBD1. The CDR3 extends over 15 amino acids. The trim removed 1 base at V and 1 base at J, leaving 4 bases unmatched. Germline assignment: CDR1 SGHRS and CDR2 YFSETQ. The CDR3 bases are TGCGCCAGCAGCTTGAGGGACAGCCTCCAAGAGACCCAGTACTTC. Its translation is CASSLRDSLQETQYF.

In DNA, the CDR3 is TGCAGCGTGGGACAGAATAGCAATCAGCCCCAGCATTTT. Its translation is CSVGQNSNQPQHF. The chain recombines TRBV29-1 with TRBJ1-5, with 7 nucleotides matching TRBD1. This CDR3 comprises 13 residues. Germline CDR1 reads SQVTM; CDR2 reads ANQGSEA. V lost 6 bases and J lost 0; bases outside the gene matches: 2.

CDR3 nucleotides: TGCAGCGTTGTATGGGGAGATACGCAGTATTTT. Translated, it gives CSVVWGDTQYF. This chain joins TRBV29-1 and TRBJ2-3; no reliable D call. Germline values: CDR1 SQVTM, CDR2 ANQGSEA. Trimming shortened V by 4 bases and J by 5 bases, and 7 bases separated the two germline ends. The length of the CDR3 is 11 residues.

The rearrangement links TRBV5-1 to TRBJ1-1, with a weak D call TRBD1 (5 bases). Germline V CDR1 and CDR2: SGHRS, YFSETQ. V lost 4 bases and J lost 1, with 11 bases in between. The CDR3 is 14 amino acids. The CDR3 region is CASSPGDGNTEAFF. The DNA for the CDR3 is TGCGCCAGCAGCCCGGGGGACGGGAACACTGAAGCTTTCTTT.

The V call is TRBV12-3 or TRBV12-4, the J call TRBJ1-1; 10 bases map to TRBD1. This CDR3 has 17 residues. The V gene end was trimmed by 3 bases and the J gene end by 11 bases; junction bases not matched to a gene: 18. The CDR3 nucleotides are TGTGCCAGCAGTTTCTCCCGAGACAGGGGGCCAAGGAGAGAGGCTTTCTTT. Amino acid sequence: CASSFSRDRGPRREAFF.

This clonotype was counted a few times. The rearrangement uses TRBV27 and TRBJ2-7, with D perhaps matching TRBD1 (6 bases). Germline-derived CDR1 and CDR2 are MNHEY and SMNVEV (reference sequence). The CDR3 extends over 14 amino acids. Trimming shortened V by 8 bases and J by 7 bases, and 21 bases separated the two germline ends. The CDR3 bases are TGTGCCAGCCACTCTAACGGACAGCCTCTAGAGCAGTACTTC. This gives the protein CASHSNGQPLEQYF.

This clonotype was counted between two and nine times. The chain combines TRBV27 with TRBJ2-3; 7 nucleotides line up with TRBD2. Germline CDR1 is MNHEY and CDR2 is SMNVEV (reference sequence). CDR3 length: 15 residues. J was trimmed by 2 bases and V by 5 bases; bases with no gene match: 7. The CDR3 nucleotides are TGTGCCAGCAGTCGCAGCGGGGCCATCACAGATACGCAGTATTTT. Translated: CASSRSGAITDTQYF.